These T cell receptor beta chains were read from a single sample in a study of blood T cell repertoires in COVID-19. TCRdb's copy holds only in-frame clones and misses some; the assay was immunoSEQ multiplex PCR. The table lists 150,000 to 200,000 clones, 80% to 90% of them singletons. Sequenced material: peripheral blood. These receptors were taken from a man in his 60s with acute or convalescent COVID-19. The CDR3 runs from the conserved cysteine through the conserved F or W. A D gene is named only where the DNA matches it firmly. Size is stated for part of the rows, as once, few or many counts, or as a class when the clone is expanded.

j_call clone_size v_call d_call cdr3_aa cdr3_nt
TRBJ1-5 - TRBV28 - CASSAGISPQHF TGTGCCAGCAGCGCCGGGATTTCGCCCCAGCATTTT
TRBJ2-7 - TRBV10-1 TRBD2 CASSEGGSGSSYEQYF TGCGCCAGCAGTGAGGGTGGTAGCGGGAGCTCCTACGAGCAGTACTTC
TRBJ2-3 - TRBV11-1 - CASSLARAADTQYF TGTGCCAGCAGCTTAGCCAGGGCTGCAGATACGCAGTATTTT
TRBJ1-1 - TRBV3-1/TRBV3-2 - CASSPSIQFNTEAFF TGTGCCAGCAGCCCCTCTATCCAATTTAACACTGAAGCTTTCTTT
TRBJ1-6 - TRBV5-1 TRBD1 CASSKGQGESPLHF TGCGCCAGCAGCAAGGGACAGGGCGAATCACCCCTCCACTTT
TRBJ1-1 - TRBV5-1 - CASSLGHLNTEAFF TGCGCCAGCAGCTTGGGACACCTGAACACTGAAGCTTTCTTT
TRBJ1-4 - TRBV28 - CASSLPGVSREKLFF TGTGCCAGCAGTCTCCCGGGTGTGTCGCGTGAAAAACTGTTTTTT
TRBJ1-2 - TRBV7-3 - CASSLTGTSSRGGGYTF TGTGCCAGCAGCTTAACAGGGACGTCTTCAAGAGGAGGGGGCTACACCTTC
TRBJ2-1 - TRBV7-9 TRBD2 CASSLPLKKAGVWNEQFF TGTGCCAGCAGCCTACCTCTAAAGAAGGCGGGAGTGTGGAATGAGCAGTTCTTC
TRBJ1-1 - TRBV3-1/TRBV3-2 - CASSQDLGGREAFF TGTGCCAGCAGCCAAGATTTGGGGGGACGTGAAGCTTTCTTT
TRBJ1-5 - TRBV3-1/TRBV3-2 - CASSQDGTDSTQPQHF TGTGCCAGCAGCCAAGATGGAACAGACAGCACTCAGCCCCAGCATTTT
TRBJ2-2 few TRBV7-3 - CASSPQGTGELFF TGTGCCAGCAGCCCTCAGGGAACCGGGGAGCTGTTTTTT
TRBJ2-7 - TRBV28 - CASSKTGLSTREQYF TGTGCCAGCAGTAAGACAGGCCTCTCGACTCGCGAGCAGTACTTC
TRBJ2-1 - TRBV5-1 - CASSWSGLAPKDEQFF TGCGCCAGCAGCTGGTCCGGGCTAGCCCCCAAGGATGAGCAGTTCTTC
TRBJ2-2 - TRBV7-8 - CASSLNRWATGELFF TGTGCCAGCAGCTTAAATCGCTGGGCTACCGGGGAGCTGTTTTTT